One sample yielded the 18 T cell receptor beta chains listed below, sequenced in a study of vaccination and CD4 T cells after COVID-19. TCRdb called the PCR reads again in MiXCR, with one record for every CDR3 protein. Among 25,000 to 30,000 distinct CDR3 sequences listed, around 50% were seen once. Time point: late sampling 161 to 241 days after vaccination in three convalescent patients. Material: CD4+ T cells from blood, obtained about 7 months after SARS-CoV-2 vaccination. The receptors shown here come from a human donor who had recovered from COVID-19.

The rearrangement links TRBV4-1 to TRBJ2-5; D ambiguous. Trimming removed 1 base at V and 2 bases at J, with 5 bases between. The germline gives CDR1 MGHRA, CDR2 YSYEKL. The CDR3 sequence is 13 residues long. As DNA, the CDR3 is TGCGCCAGCAGCCAAGGTATGCAAGAGACCCAGTACTTC. This gives the protein CASSQGMQETQYF.

This clonotype has more than one count but fewer than ten. The chain has TRBV20-1 and TRBJ2-3; 11 bases agree with TRBD2. The V gene's germline CDR1 is DFQATT and CDR2 SNEGSKA (reference sequence). J was trimmed by 4 bases and V by 6 bases; bases with no gene match: 9. The CDR3 length is 15 residues. The CDR3 region is CSAPPTSGSADTQYF. For the CDR3, the DNA is TGCAGTGCCCCCCCAACTAGCGGGAGCGCAGATACGCAGTATTTT.

The table lists this clonotype with a count of one. The chain is built from TRBV7-3 and TRBJ2-2; D is possibly TRBD2 (6 bases). Germline V gene sequence: CDR1 SGHTA, CDR2 FQGTGA. This CDR3 comprises 16 residues. Trimming removed 2 bases from V and 0 bases from J, with 10 bases in between. CDR3: CASSLYLATNTGELFF. In DNA form, the CDR3 reads TGTGCCAGCAGCTTATATCTAGCGACGAACACCGGGGAGCTGTTTTTT. The full variable domain, rest sourced from reference TRBV7-3 and TRBJ2-2, is GAGVSQTPSNKVTEKGKYVELRCDPISGHTALYWYRQSLGQGPEFLIYFQGTGAADDSGLPNDRFFAVRPEGSVSTLKIQRTERGDSAVYLCASSLYLATNTGELFFGEGSRLTVL.

The V gene is TRBV28, the J gene TRBJ1-1; D may be TRBD1 (5 bases). The CDR3 spans 14 residues. Trimming took off 4 bases at V and 0 bases at J, with 9 bases between the two ends. Germline CDR1 MDHEN, CDR2 SYDVKM. This CDR3 reads CASSSSGLNTEAFF. CDR3 coding DNA: TGTGCCAGCAGTTCGTCAGGGTTGAACACTGAAGCTTTCTTT.

This sequence joins TRBV20-1 and TRBJ2-1; TRBD1 agrees at 7 bases. The germline gives CDR1 DFQATT, CDR2 SNEGSKA (reference sequence). This CDR3 has 14 residues. Germline trimming cut 6 bases from V and 6 bases from J; bases unmatched to any gene: 11. The CDR3 spells CSAGGLARGNEQFF. DNA for the CDR3: TGCAGTGCAGGGGGCTTAGCCCGGGGCAATGAGCAGTTCTTC.

V usage is TRBV27 and J usage is TRBJ2-5, with 9 bases fitting TRBD2. CDR3 length: 15 residues. Germline assignment: CDR1 MNHEY and CDR2 SMNVEV (reference sequence). V shed 1 base, J shed 4 bases, and the junction held 4 bases outside the gene matches. The DNA for the CDR3 is TGTGCCAGCAGTTTATTAAGGACTAGCGTAGAGACCCAGTACTTC. It specifies CASSLLRTSVETQYF.

V gene TRBV7-9 combines with J gene TRBJ1-2, with TRBD1 identical over 7 bases. Per germline, CDR1 SEHNR and CDR2 FQNEAQ (reference sequence). This CDR3 contains 16 residues. V lost 4 bases to trimming and J lost 10 bases; unmatched junction nucleotides: 18. The CDR3 DNA sequence: TGTGCCAGCAGCTCCTCTACTAGGACAGGACAAGCTTTCTACACCTTC. Translated: CASSSSTRTGQAFYTF.

This chain uses TRBV20-1 with TRBJ1-1; D call uncertain. Germline V lookup: CDR1 DFQATT, CDR2 SNEGSKA (reference sequence). V was trimmed by 1 base and J by 4 bases, leaving 13 bases between them. This CDR3 has 14 residues. The CDR3 here is CSARVLLLRTEAFF. The CDR3 coding sequence is TGCAGTGCTAGAGTACTTTTGCTTCGCACTGAAGCTTTCTTT.

This clonotype has just a few counts. The V and J genes are TRBV6-5 and TRBJ1-1, with D uncertain. V dropped 0 bases and J dropped 2 bases, with 13 bases sitting between them. Germline CDR1 and CDR2: MNHEY and SVGAGI. The CDR3 is 16 amino acids. For the CDR3, the DNA is TGTGCCAGCAGTTACTCGCGGGCAGGAGCTAACACTGAAGCTTTCTTT. Amino acid sequence: CASSYSRAGANTEAFF.

The chain has TRBV29-1 and TRBJ2-6; D is ambiguous. The CDR3 consists of 15 residues. Germline V CDR1 and CDR2: SQVTM, ANQGSEA. V was trimmed by 0 bases and J by 0 bases, leaving 6 bases between them. The CDR3 coding sequence is TGCAGCGTTGAAGACGGCCCCTCTGGGGCCAACGTCCTGACTTTC. It specifies CSVEDGPSGANVLTF.

This clonotype was detected a few times. J is TRBJ1-2 and V is TRBV9; weak D call: TRBD1 (5 bases). The CDR3 is 15 residues long. Trimming took off 3 bases at V and 3 bases at J, with 15 bases between the two ends. CDR1 and CDR2 from the germline V gene are SGDLS and YYNGEE. In DNA, the CDR3 is TGTGCCAGCAGCGGAGGGGCACAGGTAGACTATGGCTACACCTTC. Its translation is CASSGGAQVDYGYTF.

This chain links TRBV7-9 with TRBJ2-7; D gene unclear. The CDR3 spans 14 residues. The V gene lost 3 bases and the J gene lost 3 bases, with 12 bases spanning the gap. Germline V lookup: CDR1 SEHNR, CDR2 FQNEAQ (reference sequence). The CDR3 sequence is CASSLGSTYYEQYF. CDR3 nucleotide sequence: TGTGCCAGCAGCTTGGGTTCCACGTACTACGAGCAGTACTTC.

The rearrangement links TRBV7-8 to TRBJ1-1; D gene uncertain. Germline V gene sequence: CDR1 SGHVS, CDR2 FQNEAQ. V shed 1 base and J shed 5 bases, with 11 bases lying between them. The CDR3 is made up of 14 amino acids. CDR3 DNA sequence: TGTGCCAGCAGCTTAGTAATCTCCCCGACTGAAGCTTTCTTT. Its translation: CASSLVISPTEAFF. The variable domain in full, with the rest retrieved from reference TRBV7-8 and TRBJ1-1, is GAGVSQSPRYKVAKRGQDVALRCDPISGHVSLFWYQQALGQGPEFLTYFQNEAQLDKSGLPSDRFFAERPEGSVSTLKIQRTQQEDSAVYLCASSLVISPTEAFFGQGTRLTVV.

This chain links TRBV18 with TRBJ1-5; perhaps TRBD1 as D (6 bases). The germline gives CDR1 KGHSH, CDR2 LQKENI. The CDR3 is made up of 15 amino acids. Trimming pared 3 bases from V and 7 bases from J, leaving 16 bases between. As DNA, the CDR3 is TGTGCCAGCTCACCGGAAGGACAGCGTGGGCAGCCCCAGCATTTT. Its protein is CASSPEGQRGQPQHF. Filled out from reference TRBV18 and TRBJ1-5, the complete variable domain reads NAGVMQNPRHLVRRRGQEARLRCSPMKGHSHVYWYRQLPEEGLKFMVYLQKENIIDESGMPKERFSAEFPKEGPSILRIQQVVRGDSAAYFCASSPEGQRGQPQHFGDGTRLSIL.

The J gene is TRBJ2-3, the V gene TRBV6-5, with D unclear. Germline V gene sequence: CDR1 MNHEY, CDR2 SVGAGI. This CDR3 has 13 amino acids. V lost 2 bases and J 1 base, leaving 4 bases between the germline ends. This chain's CDR3 is CASSYRRTDTQYF. In DNA form, the CDR3 reads TGTGCCAGCAGTTACCGGCGCACAGATACGCAGTATTTT.

The chain joins TRBV28 to TRBJ2-7, with 15 bases aligning to TRBD2. Germline V gene lookup returns CDR1 MDHEN and CDR2 SYDVKM. Trimming took 4 bases from V and 5 from J; bases not matched to a gene: 6. The CDR3 has 16 amino acids. The CDR3 sequence is CASSSGTSGRFHEQYF. The CDR3 coding sequence is TGTGCCAGCAGTTCAGGGACTAGCGGGAGGTTTCACGAGCAGTACTTC.

Points on this clonotype: One junction end disagrees with the germline gene, perhaps due to a read error. The V gene is TRBV7-8, the J gene TRBJ2-1; 8 bases align to TRBD2. This CDR3 is built from 18 residues. Germline CDR1 reads SGHVS; CDR2 reads FQNEAQ. The CDR3 loop reads CASSDETRAGVKANEQFF. DNA for the CDR3: TGCGCCAGCTCAGACGAAACCCGAGCGGGAGTTAAGGCCAATGAGCAGTTCTTC.

This chain uses TRBV27 with TRBJ2-7, with D perhaps matching TRBD1 (6 bases). Germline CDR1 reads MNHEY; CDR2 reads SMNVEV (reference sequence). This CDR3 contains 14 residues. With 4 bases removed from V and 1 base from J, the gap between germline ends came to 11 bases. CDR3 loop: CASSSYRDSYEQYF. The CDR3 coding sequence is TGTGCCAGCAGTTCTTACAGGGATTCCTACGAGCAGTACTTC.